The clone carrying this T cell receptor beta chain was recorded only once. Its antigen is currently unknown. These data come from a study of CD8+CD57+ T cells in acquired aplastic anemia. Study overall: Each DNA sample taken from sorted CD4+ and CD8+ cells came to about 3 ug on average.

The germline gives CDR1 LNHNV, CDR2 YYDKDF (reference sequence). The germline V and J ends were trimmed by 4 bases and 1 base, with 6 bases remaining between them. The CDR3 has 13 amino acids. The sequenced patients had an expansion of CD8+CD57+ cells seen by flow cytometry. Every patient presented with severe acquired aplastic anemia. Genomic DNA, the template, was used for profiling of the TCR beta VDJ and CDR3. Via MiXCR, TCRdb re-called the reads, giving one row per CDR3 protein. Of under 200,000 distinct CDR3 sequences listed, roughly 50% are singletons. Study-wide points: Both patients and controls carried the same twenty-nine CD8+ CDR3 sequences. Patients and controls had CD8+ Simpson's diversity values that were not significantly distinct.

The sequence was obtained from a human donor with aplastic anemia. Sequencing used sorted CD4+, CD8+, or CD8+CD57+ T cells (not recorded which) from PBMCs. The V and J genes are TRBV15 and TRBJ2-3; perhaps TRBD2 as D (5 bases). The CDR3: CATSKAGTDTQYF. The CDR3 DNA is TGTGCCACCAGCAAAGCGGGCACAGATACGCAGTATTTT.